This is a list of T cell receptor beta chains from one sample in a study of shared clonotypes between healthy human individuals. The method was immunoSEQ multiplex PCR; TCRdb's version includes in-frame clones alone and lacks a portion of them. The table shows 2 million to 3 million clones, with over 85% occurring only once. Source material: naive CD4+ T cells from PBMCs. Receptors originate from a young man in good health. Some clones in this sample may be carry-over from other donors' samples. The CDR3 runs from the conserved cysteine through the conserved F or W. Each record gives: J gene, V gene, CDR3 protein.

j_gene: TRBJ2-2; v_gene: TRBV28; CDR3aa: CASSLRQRWGLFF
j_gene: TRBJ2-1; v_gene: TRBV5-4; CDR3aa: CASSPGQGITYNEQFF
j_gene: TRBJ2-6; v_gene: TRBV30; CDR3aa: CASTDRGSSGANVLTF
j_gene: TRBJ2-6; v_gene: TRBV27; CDR3aa: CASSSRVGANVLTF
j_gene: TRBJ1-2; v_gene: TRBV5-1; CDR3aa: CASSLVSGGYGYTF
j_gene: TRBJ2-1; v_gene: TRBV6-1; CDR3aa: CASLLPEQFF
j_gene: TRBJ2-7; v_gene: TRBV20-1; CDR3aa: CSAGGGEQYF
j_gene: TRBJ2-3; v_gene: TRBV28; CDR3aa: CASSLRQGPDTQYF
j_gene: TRBJ2-1; v_gene: TRBV5-1; CDR3aa: CASSPTLDEQFF
j_gene: TRBJ2-7; v_gene: TRBV28; CDR3aa: CATLSGGSSHEQYF
j_gene: TRBJ1-5; v_gene: TRBV2; CDR3aa: CASSVEGAQVQPQHF
j_gene: TRBJ1-1; v_gene: TRBV4-3; CDR3aa: CASSQVRGTEAFF
j_gene: TRBJ1-1; v_gene: TRBV11-2; CDR3aa: CASSLMRASNTEAFF
j_gene: TRBJ2-6; v_gene: TRBV2; CDR3aa: CASSEALTAGANVLTF
j_gene: NA; v_gene: TRBV4-1; CDR3aa: CASSQPSGSIYSYEQYF
j_gene: TRBJ1-2; v_gene: TRBV5-4; CDR3aa: CASTQGVNYGYTF
j_gene: TRBJ2-7; v_gene: TRBV27; CDR3aa: CASTPRTSGRAYEQYF
j_gene: TRBJ1-2; v_gene: TRBV27; CDR3aa: CASSLSFRPWGGYTF
j_gene: TRBJ2-3; v_gene: TRBV5-4; CDR3aa: CASSPGTSGRSSSTDTQYF
j_gene: TRBJ1-2; v_gene: TRBV7-9; CDR3aa: CASSLGGAEANYGYTF
j_gene: TRBJ1-2; v_gene: TRBV15; CDR3aa: CATSRVGAGYTF
j_gene: TRBJ2-5; v_gene: TRBV7-8; CDR3aa: CASSLTFGRNQETQYF
j_gene: TRBJ2-7; v_gene: TRBV4-3; CDR3aa: CASSQVGGSEQYF
j_gene: TRBJ1-2; v_gene: TRBV14; CDR3aa: CASSQDWTTYLGDF
j_gene: TRBJ2-5; v_gene: TRBV7-9; CDR3aa: CASSPQGGGAGTQYF
j_gene: TRBJ2-4; v_gene: TRBV10-1; CDR3aa: CATSRLAGVGGSKNIQYF
j_gene: TRBJ2-1; v_gene: TRBV9; CDR3aa: CASSHTGTGAYNEQFF
j_gene: TRBJ2-2; v_gene: TRBV2; CDR3aa: CASNLGWAGELFF
j_gene: TRBJ1-4; v_gene: TRBV5-1; CDR3aa: CASSLAGNTVNEKLFF
j_gene: TRBJ2-3; v_gene: TRBV5-4; CDR3aa: CASRAIGRAKDTQYF
j_gene: TRBJ2-5; v_gene: TRBV30; CDR3aa: CAWSVTGGETQYF
j_gene: TRBJ2-2; v_gene: TRBV9; CDR3aa: CASSPRTLSGGSTGELFF
j_gene: TRBJ2-7; v_gene: TRBV2; CDR3aa: CASSEETSGRGEQYF
j_gene: TRBJ2-7; v_gene: TRBV28; CDR3aa: CASSSRQRSSYEQYF
j_gene: TRBJ2-5; v_gene: TRBV19; CDR3aa: CASSIAPFTGETQYF
j_gene: TRBJ2-1; v_gene: TRBV5-4; CDR3aa: CASSSPGLADNEQFF
j_gene: TRBJ2-6; v_gene: TRBV7-9; CDR3aa: CASRDRAGANVLTF
j_gene: TRBJ1-6; v_gene: TRBV27; CDR3aa: CASSFRGGRANNSPLHF
j_gene: TRBJ1-2; v_gene: TRBV12-5; CDR3aa: CASGLGQQYGYTF
j_gene: TRBJ2-7; v_gene: TRBV6-6; CDR3aa: CASSSTGNEQYF
j_gene: TRBJ1-2; v_gene: TRBV28; CDR3aa: CASSFSQSHGYTF
j_gene: TRBJ2-1; v_gene: TRBV29-1; CDR3aa: CSARKGTSGINEQFF
j_gene: TRBJ1-4; v_gene: TRBV30; CDR3aa: CAWSSQGLRSEKLFF
j_gene: TRBJ1-6; v_gene: TRBV7-3; CDR3aa: CASSLSRNSPLHF
j_gene: TRBJ2-6; v_gene: TRBV9; CDR3aa: CASSVRSSGANVLTF
j_gene: TRBJ1-5; v_gene: TRBV15; CDR3aa: CATSRDSLGSNQPQHF
j_gene: TRBJ2-7; v_gene: TRBV7-3; CDR3aa: CASSLAQGGAEEQYF
j_gene: TRBJ1-2; v_gene: TRBV4-1; CDR3aa: CASSTPGQGVSGYTF
j_gene: TRBJ2-7; v_gene: TRBV5-1; CDR3aa: CASSPRLTGAQPTYEQYF
j_gene: TRBJ2-7; v_gene: TRBV6-5; CDR3aa: CASSLGVYSYEQYF
j_gene: TRBJ1-2; v_gene: TRBV7-2; CDR3aa: CASSPRPGDYGYTF